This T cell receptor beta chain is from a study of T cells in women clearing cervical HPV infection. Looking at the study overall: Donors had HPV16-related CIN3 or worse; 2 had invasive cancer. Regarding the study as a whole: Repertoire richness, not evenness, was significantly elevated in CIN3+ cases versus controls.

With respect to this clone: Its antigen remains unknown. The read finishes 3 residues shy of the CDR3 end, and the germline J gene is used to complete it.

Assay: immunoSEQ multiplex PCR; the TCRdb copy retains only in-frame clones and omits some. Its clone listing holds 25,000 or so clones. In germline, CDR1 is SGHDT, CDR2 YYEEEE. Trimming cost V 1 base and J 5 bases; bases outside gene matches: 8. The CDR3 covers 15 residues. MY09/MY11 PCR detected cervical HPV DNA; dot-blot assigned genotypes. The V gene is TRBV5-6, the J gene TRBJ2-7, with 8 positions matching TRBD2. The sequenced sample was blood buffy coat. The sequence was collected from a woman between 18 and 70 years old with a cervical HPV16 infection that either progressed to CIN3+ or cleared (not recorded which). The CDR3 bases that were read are TGTGCCAGCAGCTTGTTTGCGGGACTAGTCCACGAG. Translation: CASSLFAGLVHE. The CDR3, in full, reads CASSLFAGLVHEQYF.